What follows is one T cell receptor beta chain and its context. Its target is not known. The sample is drawn from a study of T-cell memory formation after mild COVID-19. Study-level points and caveats: Contracting clones, day 15 to 85, had balanced CD4/CD8, and later expanders favored CD4+.

5'RACE primed at constant segments yielded TCR alpha and TCR beta cDNA libraries bearing sample barcodes and UMIs. TCRdb re-called the 5' RACE reads with MiXCR, one entry per CDR3 protein. The repertoire holds tens of thousands of distinct CDR3 sequences, with around a quarter as singletons. Germline lookup yields CDR1 ENHRY and CDR2 SYGVKD. The CDR3 length is 16 residues. Trimming left V 0 bases short and J 0 bases short, with 10 bases between. Sample: PBMCs or a T cell subset sorted from them (not recorded which). This TCR was sampled from a man between 18 and 29 years old who had mild COVID-19 (a few samples of this study predate the infection). Cell type and time point are not known. V and J are TRBV10-3 and TRBJ2-3, with D unclear. CDR3 nucleotides: TGTGCCATCAGTGAGTCTAACAGCGCTAGCACAGATACGCAGTATTTT. It yields the protein CAISESNSASTDTQYF.